This is a list of T cell receptor beta chains from one sample in a study of T cell responses to AZD1222 COVID-19 vaccine. Profiled with immunoSEQ multiplex PCR; TCRdb holds only in-frame clones, not every one. The sample includes over 150,000 clones, around 92% of them seen just once. This material consisted of peripheral blood, taken on day 0 of MenACWY control vaccination. The source of these receptors is an adult in good health. Each CDR3 is given with its conserved first and last residue. D genes are given only for firm matches.

v_call	j_call	d_call	cdr3_aa	cdr3_nt
TRBV6-5	TRBJ1-2	TRBD1	CASRGQGGYGYTF	TGTGCCAGCAGAGGACAGGGAGGTTATGGCTACACCTTC
TRBV5-1	TRBJ2-7	TRBD1	CASSLGQGLYEQYF	TGCGCCAGCAGCCTCGGACAGGGCCTCTACGAGCAGTACTTC
TRBV2	TRBJ1-2	NA	CASSEAREGYGYTF	TGTGCCAGCAGTGAAGCCAGGGAGGGCTATGGCTACACCTTC
TRBV27	TRBJ2-2	NA	CASSFRRTSPNTGELFF	TGTGCCAGCAGTTTTCGACGGACCAGCCCGAACACCGGGGAGCTGTTTTTT
TRBV6-2/TRBV6-3	TRBJ1-1	NA	CASSYSSRGGEAFF	TGTGCCAGCAGTTACTCAAGCAGGGGAGGTGAAGCTTTCTTT
TRBV7-3	TRBJ2-6	TRBD2	CASSPTSGGVGGANVLTF	TGTGCCAGCAGCCCTACTAGCGGGGGCGTAGGTGGGGCCAACGTCCTGACTTTC
TRBV27	TRBJ1-2	NA	CASSFRGSDGYTF	TGTGCCAGCAGTTTTAGGGGGTCGGATGGCTACACCTTC
TRBV5-1	TRBJ1-3	NA	CASSSWSGSGNTIYF	TGCGCCAGCAGCTCCTGGTCGGGCTCTGGAAACACCATATATTTT
TRBV5-1	TRBJ2-7	NA	CASSFSDEQYF	TGCGCCAGCAGCTTCTCGGACGAGCAGTACTTC
TRBV27	TRBJ1-1	NA	CASSPPGGNTEAFF	TGTGCCAGCAGTCCCCCGGGGGGGAACACTGAAGCTTTCTTT